The rows below give T cell receptor beta chains drawn from one sample of a study of vaccination effects on CD4 cells after COVID-19. TCRdb's copy holds only in-frame clones and misses some; the assay was immunoSEQ multiplex PCR. This table has 50,000 to 75,000 clones, about four fifths appearing once. The antigens these receptors bind are not known. Sample: CD4+ T cells from PBMCs cultured with HCoV-229E spike peptides, taken before COVID-19 vaccination. The receptors come from a human donor who received a COVID-19 vaccine. The conserved cysteine and the conserved F or W are not part of the CDR3 here.

>TRBV5-1
ASSLELGGGKLF
>TRBV7-2
ASSTRTGEGPQH
>TRBV7-8
ASSLDSFVGPSGNTIY
>TRBV5-1
ASSSPAGFGNTGELF
>TRBV21-1
ASSSMRPTDTQY
>TRBV10-3
AISPTYGQGARAF
>TRBV5-8
ASSLFGGISGANVLT
>TRBV6-2/TRBV6-3
ASSSPGQGGTPLH
>TRBV28
ASCKGWETQY
>TRBV6-2/TRBV6-3
ASSYPRTGSDTQY
>TRBV5-4
ASSRDRGTDTQY
>TRBV6-6
ASSYSTSTDTQY
>TRBV11-3
ASSLVAGASDTQY
>TRBV5-1
ASSLPYTGELF
>TRBV5-5
ASSFSAGQGYGYT
>TRBV7-8
ASSLGRHNEQF
>TRBV3-1/TRBV3-2
ASSQGGYQPQH
>TRBV15
ATSRDYDGNTEAF
>TRBV29-1
SVDGQKETQY
>TRBV9
ASSKEPIGETQY
>TRBV29-1
SAQHGSGNTIY
>TRBV5-1
ASSLAGDSPLH
>TRBV7-2
ASSSWTGRNQPQH
>TRBV23-1
ASSPGNTEAF
>TRBV15
ATSRVDRSSNYGYT
>TRBV7-3
ASSPSGPTQDQPQH
>TRBV7-2
ASSLAGSFSGNTIY
>TRBV14
ASSQDWGQTQY
>TRBV15
ATEKGGAKGDTQY
>TRBV2
ASTGAIRNQPQH
>TRBV4-1
ASSQVSRDREGGYT
>TRBV5-1
ASSLRDGANVLT
>TRBV6-5
ASSSNGYTIY
>TRBV6-5
ASSYGGASYGYT
>TRBV7-2
ASSLAYQGNQPQH
>TRBV7-2
ASSPVLRVWRGSTDTQY
>TRBV6-5
ASSFTGGAGNSPLH
>TRBV4-3
ASSQQQSSYNSPLH
>TRBV5-1
ASSPPLLYQETQY
>TRBV25-1
ASSVRSYNEQF
>TRBV5-1
ASSLAGAVRSYNSPLH
>TRBV5-1
ASSLRDLQETQY
>TRBV9
ASSVVPGNTEAF
>TRBV7-9
ASSTNRGPETQY
>TRBV2
ASRVAAGAF
>TRBV7-9
ASSMTARSEKLF
>TRBV14
ASSQDWDADTIY
>TRBV29-1
SVEVLYRSNYGYT
>TRBV3-1/TRBV3-2
ASSFSGETQY
>TRBV6-2/TRBV6-3
ASSYGGSRDTEAF